These T cell receptor beta chains were read from a single sample in a study of CD8 T cells in Susac syndrome. MiXCR, run by TCRdb on the immunoSEQ multiplex PCR reads, gives a single entry per CDR3 protein. The sample yields about 190,000 distinct CDR3 sequences, 95% seen once. Material for sequencing was CD8+ T cells from PBMCs. The receptors shown here come from a human donor with Susac syndrome. The CDR3 runs from the conserved cysteine through the conserved F or W. A D gene is named only where the DNA matches it firmly. The size field is filled for only some rows; it gives once, few, many or a size class.

TGTGCCAGTAGAGGACCGGTGACAGGGCTAAACAATGAGCAGTTCTTC,CASRGPVTGLNNEQFF,TRBD1,TRBV19,TRBJ2-1,-
TGCAGTGCTAGTATGGGTAGCGGGAATGACAATGAGCAGTTCTTC,CSASMGSGNDNEQFF,TRBD2,TRBV20-1,TRBJ2-1,-
TGTGCCAGCAGTCAGACAGGGGGTTCCTACGAGCAGTACTTC,CASSQTGGSYEQYF,TRBD1,TRBV6-5,TRBJ2-7,-
TGCAGTGCTACGGGACTAGCGGGAGCCACAGATACGCAGTATTTT,CSATGLAGATDTQYF,TRBD2,TRBV20-1,TRBJ2-3,-
TGTGCCAACACTCCCCTACTAGCGGGAGAAGCCGGGGAGCTGTTTTTT,CANTPLLAGEAGELFF,TRBD2,TRBV7-2,TRBJ2-2,-
TGTGCCAGCAGTGCCCGACAGGGGAGCACAGATACGCAGTATTTT,CASSARQGSTDTQYF,TRBD1,TRBV12-3/TRBV12-4,TRBJ2-3,-
TGCAGCGCGGTAAACCTAGCGTTAAAAGAGACCCAGTACTTC,CSAVNLALKETQYF,-,TRBV29-1,TRBJ2-5,-
TGTGCCAGTAGTCTAGAAGGAAACATTCAGTACTTC,CASSLEGNIQYF,-,TRBV19,TRBJ2-4,-
TGTGCCAGCAGTACGATGCAGCAAAAGGCCGGGGAGCTGTTTTTT,CASSTMQQKAGELFF,-,TRBV6-6,TRBJ2-2,-
TGCGCCAGCAGCCCTGACCAGGGCTACGAGCAGTACTTC,CASSPDQGYEQYF,-,TRBV4-1,TRBJ2-7,-
TGTGCCAGCAGCCAAGATTCAGGGTGGGCCAACGTCCTGACTTTC,CASSQDSGWANVLTF,-,TRBV3-1,TRBJ2-6,-
TGCAGTGCTAGAGATGTACTAGCGGGAGCGCACGAGCAGTACTTC,CSARDVLAGAHEQYF,TRBD2,TRBV20-1,TRBJ2-7,-
TGTGCCAGCAGCTCTACAGGGGGCGCGGGGCAGCCCCAGCATTTT,CASSSTGGAGQPQHF,TRBD1,TRBV13,TRBJ1-5,-
TGTGCCAGCAGCCAGGGACTAGCGGATACAGATACGCAGTATTTT,CASSQGLADTDTQYF,TRBD2,TRBV7-3,TRBJ2-3,few
TGTGCCAGCAGCTTAAGGGGGCGCCGGAGAAACAATGAGCAGTTCTTC,CASSLRGRRRNNEQFF,TRBD1,TRBV7-8,TRBJ2-1,-
TGTGCCAGCAGTGACGATCTGGAGTCAACTGAAGCTTTCTTT,CASSDDLESTEAFF,-,TRBV25-1,TRBJ1-1,once
TGCAGTGCCTCTCATCCTCTAGTTTTAGCCGGGGAGCTGTTTTTT,CSASHPLVLAGELFF,-,TRBV20-1,TRBJ2-2,-
TGTGCCACCAGCCTACCAACCCAGACCGGGACTCGCTTCCAGCAGTACTTC,CATSLPTQTGTRFQQYF,-,TRBV15,TRBJ2-7,once
TGCAGTGCCCCGGAGGGTGCGGGGGGCCACACAGATACGCAGTATTTT,CSAPEGAGGHTDTQYF,TRBD2,TRBV20-1,TRBJ2-3,-
TGTGCCAGCAGCCCACGAACGGGACAGGGGTCAAGCTCCTACGAGCAGTACTTC,CASSPRTGQGSSSYEQYF,TRBD1,TRBV9,TRBJ2-7,-
TGTGCCAGCAGTTTATCTGCCGGATTCAATGAGCAGTTCTTC,CASSLSAGFNEQFF,-,TRBV12-3/TRBV12-4,TRBJ2-1,-
TGTGCCAGTACGGGCAACGAAGCTTTCTTT,CASTGNEAFF,-,TRBV19,TRBJ1-1,-
TGTGCCAGCAGTTTTGGGACAGTAGAGACCCAGTACTTC,CASSFGTVETQYF,TRBD1,TRBV27,TRBJ2-5,-
TGTGCCAGCAGGATACAGGGGGCGAGGGGCTACACCTTC,CASRIQGARGYTF,TRBD1,TRBV12-3/TRBV12-4,TRBJ1-2,-
TGTGCCAGCAGTTACGTGGGACAGGTACCGGGACTAGCGGGAGCGGATACGCAGTATTTT,CASSYVGQVPGLAGADTQYF,TRBD2,TRBV6-5,TRBJ2-3,-
TGTGCCAGCAGCTTAGACTTAAACTACGAGCAGTACTTC,CASSLDLNYEQYF,-,TRBV7-2,TRBJ2-7,-